What follows are 23 T cell receptor beta chains derived from one specimen sequenced in a study of response to subunit inactivated influenza vaccine. TCRdb used MiXCR to reprocess the RT-PCR reads, holding one entry per CDR3 protein. The repertoire holds about 540,000 distinct CDR3 sequences, with approximately 22% as singletons. The data also belong to a second study, concerning T cells expressing NK-cell markers. As that study records: TCR beta cDNA was made by 5'RACE template switching with UMIs.

The sequences come from CD4+ T cells sorted from PBMCs, collected about 12 days after vaccination. The receptors originated from a man in his fifties or sixties who received an inactivated influenza vaccine.

The sample holds a few counts of this clonotype. The CDR3 coding sequence is TGTGCCAGCAGCTTCAGACCGGCGGGGTCACCCCTCCACTTT. Residues: CASSFRPAGSPLHF. This chain joins TRBV7-2 and TRBJ1-6; no reliable D call. The CDR3 runs to 14 residues. The V end lost 3 bases, the J end lost 10 bases, and 13 bases lay between the germline ends. Germline lookup yields CDR1 SGHTA and CDR2 FQGNSA.

This clonotype was seen just once. The chain joins TRBV6-5 to TRBJ1-1; no firm D call. CDR3 length equals 14 residues. Per the germline V gene, CDR1 is MNHEY and CDR2 is SVGAGI. V was cut by 2 bases and J by 3 bases, with 10 bases left in between. The CDR3 here is CASSYADTYTEAFF. DNA for the CDR3: TGTGCCAGCAGTTACGCCGACACCTACACTGAAGCTTTCTTT.

This CDR3 reads CASSESGGGQPQHF. The CDR3 DNA reads TGTGCCAGCAGTGAATCAGGGGGCGGTCAGCCCCAGCATTTT. The V and J genes are TRBV6-1 and TRBJ1-5; 8 bases are a match to TRBD1. J was trimmed by 6 bases and V by 2 bases; bases with no gene match: 3. CDR1 and CDR2 (germline): MNHNS, SASEGT. This CDR3 is 14 amino acids long.

The genes are TRBV6-5 and TRBJ2-7; TRBD2 matches 8 bases. Germline V lookup: CDR1 MNHEY, CDR2 SVGAGI. V lost 6 bases and J lost 0; bases outside the gene matches: 10. The CDR3 is made up of 16 amino acids. CDR3 region: CASRDTSGGLSYEQYF. CDR3 coding DNA: TGTGCCAGCAGGGATACAAGCGGGGGCCTCTCCTACGAGCAGTACTTC.

This clonotype appeared a few times. The rearrangement links TRBV29-1 to TRBJ2-7; TRBD2 matches at 11 bases. Losses at the gene ends were 7 bases for V and 3 bases for J; bases not matched to a gene: 5. The CDR3 is made up of 13 amino acids. Germline V gives CDR1 SQVTM, CDR2 ANQGSEA. The CDR3 region has the DNA TGCAGCGGGAGACTAGCGGGAAGCTACGAGCAGTACTTC. Its protein is CSGRLAGSYEQYF.

In this sample, this clonotype turned up a few times. The chain is built from TRBV19 and TRBJ1-4; 7 bases line up with TRBD1. The trim removed 5 bases at V and 1 base at J, leaving 4 bases unmatched. Germline lookup yields CDR1 LNHDA and CDR2 SQIVND (reference sequence). CDR3 length: 15 residues. The DNA of the CDR3 is TGTGCCAGTAGTCGACAGGGCGGAACTAATGAAAAACTGTTTTTT. Its translation is CASSRQGGTNEKLFF.

This clonotype was observed a handful of times. The gene calls are TRBV4-2 and TRBJ1-5, with D unclear. Trimming removed 0 bases from V and 5 bases from J, with 8 bases in between. CDR3 length: 14 residues. Looked up from germline, CDR1 is LGHNA and CDR2 is YNFKEQ. The CDR3 DNA follows: TGTGCCAGCAGCCAAGACAGGAAAGATCAGCCCCAGCATTTT. Its translation is CASSQDRKDQPQHF.

The V gene is TRBV23-1, the J gene TRBJ1-4; 7 bases fit TRBD1. TRBV23-1 is sorted into the ORF group, with uncertain function. The CDR3 is made up of 19 amino acids. The junction had 17 bases not matched to a gene; V was cut back by 7 bases and J by 0 bases. CDR3 DNA: TGCGCCAGCATTTTTTCCGGGACAGACCACTTTGCAACTAATGAAAAACTGTTTTTT. Amino acids: CASIFSGTDHFATNEKLFF.

The chain is built from TRBV28 and TRBJ2-7; TRBD1 matches 8 bases. The ends lost 6 bases at V and 4 bases at J; junction bases unmatched: 14. The length of the CDR3 is 16 residues. Germline CDR1 reads MDHEN; CDR2 reads SYDVKM. In nucleotides, the CDR3 is TGTGCCAGCAGAACCCCCTCTGCAGGGGGCTGGTACGAGCAGTACTTC. Its protein is CASRTPSAGGWYEQYF.

This chain links TRBV6-1 with TRBJ1-5; D gene unclear. Germline-derived CDR1 and CDR2 are MNHNS and SASEGT. Trimming stripped 2 bases from V and 1 base from J, with 9 bases between. The CDR3 is 15 amino acids. The CDR3 protein is CASSEREASNQPQHF. The CDR3, as DNA: TGTGCCAGCAGTGAAAGGGAAGCCAGCAATCAGCCCCAGCATTTT.

This clonotype was seen more than once but under ten times. The chain has TRBV7-3 and TRBJ2-3; D not certain. V was cut by 5 bases and J by 2 bases, with 8 bases left in between. CDR3 length: 13 residues. The germline CDR1 and CDR2 sequences are SGHTA and FQGTGA. CDR3: CASSRSDTDTQYF. Here the CDR3 DNA reads TGTGCCAGCAGCCGATCGGACACAGATACGCAGTATTTT.

The rearrangement links TRBV30 to TRBJ2-7; D remains ambiguous. Germline V lookup: CDR1 GTSNPN, CDR2 SVGIG (reference sequence). Between the trimmed V and J ends, which lost 3 bases and 5 bases, there was a span of 14 bases. The CDR3 totals 13 residues. The DNA for the CDR3 is TGTGCCTGGAGGTCCTGGGGTTTCAACGAGCAGTACTTC. Translation: CAWRSWGFNEQYF.

This clonotype was seen ten or more times. The CDR3 DNA reads TGTGCTCGGAGTCCTGGAAACACCATATATTTT. As protein: CARSPGNTIYF. The V and J genes are TRBV12-3 or TRBV12-4 and TRBJ1-3; no clear D gene. The CDR3 has 11 amino acids.

The chain couples TRBV7-2 to TRBJ2-7; 7 bases are a match to TRBD1. This CDR3 is built from 15 residues. V shed 2 bases and J 2 bases; nucleotides not matched to a gene: 6. The germline gives CDR1 SGHTA, CDR2 FQGNSA. The CDR3 coding sequence is TGTGCCAGCAGCTTATTCCAGGGGGAAACCTACGAGCAGTACTTC. It specifies CASSLFQGETYEQYF.

This clonotype was seen only a few times. J is TRBJ2-2 and V is TRBV4-3, with 13 nucleotides matching TRBD2. Germline trimming cut 4 bases from V and 6 bases from J; bases unmatched to any gene: 5. Germline values: CDR1 LGHNA, CDR2 YSLEER. This CDR3 spans 16 amino acids. In DNA form, the CDR3 reads TGCGCCAGCAGCCGCCTCGGACTAGCGGGGGCCGGGGAGCTGTTTTTT. Translating it yields CASSRLGLAGAGELFF.

This clonotype appeared a few times. V is TRBV5-1 and J is TRBJ2-4, with TRBD1 matching over 11 bases. V lost 0 bases to trimming and J lost 1 base; unmatched junction nucleotides: 9. CDR1 and CDR2 from the germline V gene are SGHRS and YFSETQ. This CDR3 spans 19 amino acids. CDR3: CASSLGTGGIVEAKNIQYF. The CDR3 DNA reads TGCGCCAGCAGCTTGGGGACAGGGGGCATAGTAGAGGCCAAAAACATTCAGTACTTC.

This chain joins TRBV10-2 and TRBJ1-5; D gene unclear. Germline assignment: CDR1 WSHSY and CDR2 SAAADI. With 7 bases removed from V and 4 bases from J, the gap between germline ends came to 14 bases. The CDR3 covers 14 residues. The CDR3 loop is CASTGVRGNQPQHF. The CDR3 DNA reads TGCGCCAGCACCGGGGTTCGGGGAAATCAGCCCCAGCATTTT.

The chain carries TRBV14 and TRBJ2-7; unclear D gene. CDR3 length equals 12 residues. V shed 4 bases and J shed 3 bases, with 7 bases lying between them. Germline lookup yields CDR1 SGHDN and CDR2 FVKESK. Written as DNA, the CDR3 is TGTGCCAGCAGCCTTCGACGCTACGAGCAGTACTTC. Protein product: CASSLRRYEQYF.

This clonotype came up a few times. The CDR3 coding sequence is TGTGCCAGCAGTTATGGGACAAATCAAGAGACCCAGTACTTC. Translating it yields CASSYGTNQETQYF. The chain recombines TRBV6-2 or TRBV6-3 with TRBJ2-5; D may be TRBD1 (6 bases). Germline V gene lookup returns CDR1 MNHEY and CDR2 SVGEGT. V lost 3 bases and J lost 2, with 10 bases in between. CDR3 length: 14 residues.

This clonotype showed up just a few times. The chain employs TRBV10-3 and TRBJ2-2, with D perhaps TRBD1 (5 bases). CDR1 and CDR2 from the germline V gene are ENHRY and SYGVKD. V dropped 6 bases and J dropped 3 bases, with 11 bases sitting between them. The CDR3 has 14 amino acids. The CDR3, as DNA: TGTGCCATCAGCGTAGGGGTTGACACCGGGGAGCTGTTTTTT. The encoded protein is CAISVGVDTGELFF.

The V and J genes are TRBV2 and TRBJ1-2, with D hard to call. Germline values: CDR1 SNHLY, CDR2 FYNNEI. Trimming left V 6 bases short and J 1 base short, with 12 bases between. The CDR3 is 14 amino acids. This chain's CDR3 is CASSGLRLNYGYTF. DNA of the CDR3: TGTGCCAGCAGCGGGCTGAGGCTTAACTATGGCTACACCTTC.

The chain carries TRBV7-2 and TRBJ1-4, with TRBD1 matching 7 bases. This CDR3 is 16 amino acids long. Germline CDR1 reads SGHTA; CDR2 reads FQGNSA. Trimming at V came to 6 bases and at J to 3 bases, leaving 10 bases not matched to a gene. For the CDR3, the DNA is TGTGCCAGCAGTATCCACTACACAGGGGCTAATGAAAAACTGTTTTTT. Its translation: CASSIHYTGANEKLFF.

The chain carries TRBV4-2 and TRBJ2-3; 10 bases are a match to TRBD1. The CDR3 spans 17 residues. V was clipped by 4 bases and J by 4 bases; unmatched bases: 11. In germline, CDR1 is LGHNA, CDR2 YNFKEQ. The DNA for the CDR3 is TGTGCCAGCAGCCGGACGTTGAGGGACAGGGGATCAGATACGCAGTATTTT. This sequence encodes CASSRTLRDRGSDTQYF.